The sequence of this TCR beta chain was determined in a study of immune evolution from preneoplasia to lung adenocarcinoma. Findings of the study overall: Normal lung had the highest top T cell clone frequencies.

The V gene's germline CDR1 is SGHNT and CDR2 YYREEE (reference sequence). The CDR3 totals 15 residues. Trimming took 4 bases from V and 7 from J, leaving 18 bases between them. Notes on this clone: Its antigen is still unknown.

Profiled with immunoSEQ multiplex PCR; TCRdb holds only in-frame clones, not every one. The data show around 2,400 clones, with more than 60% seen just once and under 20% held by the top ten. H&E slides confirmed each diagnosis, reviewed by two pathologists independently. This sequence was found in a person aged 70 to 85 with lung adenocarcinoma. The rearrangement uses TRBV5-4 and TRBJ2-1; weak D call: TRBD2 (5 bases). Source material: FFPE adjacent normal lung tissue. Here the CDR3 reads CASSQSGNPTNEQFF. The CDR3 DNA reads as TGTGCCAGCAGCCAATCCGGGAACCCAACGAATGAGCAGTTCTTC.